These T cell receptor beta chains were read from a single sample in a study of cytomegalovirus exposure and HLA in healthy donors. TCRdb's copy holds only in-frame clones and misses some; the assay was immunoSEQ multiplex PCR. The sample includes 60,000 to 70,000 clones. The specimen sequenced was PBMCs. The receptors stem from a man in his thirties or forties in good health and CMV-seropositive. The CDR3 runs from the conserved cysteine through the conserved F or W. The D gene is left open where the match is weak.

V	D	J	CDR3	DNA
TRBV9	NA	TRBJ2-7	CASSVVPGTHYEQYF	TGTGCCAGCAGCGTAGTTCCCGGGACTCACTACGAGCAGTACTTC
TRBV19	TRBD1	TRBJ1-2	CASSRQGVLGGYTF	TGTGCCAGTAGTCGACAGGGAGTGCTTGGTGGCTACACCTTC
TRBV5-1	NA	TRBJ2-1	CASSLNGETYNEQFF	TGCGCCAGCAGCTTGAACGGAGAAACCTACAATGAGCAGTTCTTC
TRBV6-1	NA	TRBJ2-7	CASSEQGLLGYEQYF	TGTGCCAGCAGTGAACAGGGGCTCCTAGGCTACGAGCAGTACTTC
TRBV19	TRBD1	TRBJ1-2	CASGTETNYGYTF	TGTGCCAGCGGGACAGAGACTAACTATGGCTACACCTTC
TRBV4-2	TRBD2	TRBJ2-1	CASSQRTSGKASTPEQFF	TGTGCCAGCAGCCAACGGACTAGCGGGAAAGCCAGTACACCTGAGCAGTTCTTC
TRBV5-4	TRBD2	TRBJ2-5	CASSLSGGARETQYF	TGTGCCAGCAGCTTGTCGGGGGGGGCCCGGGAGACCCAGTACTTC
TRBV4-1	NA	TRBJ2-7	CASSHPGHSYEQYF	TGCGCCAGCAGCCATCCGGGACACTCCTACGAGCAGTACTTC
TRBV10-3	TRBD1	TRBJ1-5	CAISERQGGQPQHF	TGTGCCATCAGTGAGAGGCAGGGGGGCCAGCCCCAGCATTTT
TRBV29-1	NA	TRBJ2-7	CSVKTDAYEQYF	TGCAGCGTTAAGACAGATGCCTACGAGCAGTACTTC
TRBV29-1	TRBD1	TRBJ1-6	CSVVLPRGRFAPPYNSPLHF	TGCAGCGTCGTCCTACCGAGGGGGCGTTTCGCCCCTCCCTATAATTCACCCCTCCACTTT
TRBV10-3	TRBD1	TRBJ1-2	CAISDTAGQGARGYTF	TGTGCCATCAGTGATACCGCGGGACAGGGGGCGCGGGGCTACACCTTC
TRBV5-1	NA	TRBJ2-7	CASSLTHYEQYF	TGCGCCAGCAGCTTGACACACTACGAGCAGTACTTC
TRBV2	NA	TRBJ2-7	CASSEGSEQYF	TGTGCCAGCAGTGAAGGAAGCGAGCAGTACTTC
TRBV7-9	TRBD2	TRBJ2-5	CASSSPEGGQETQYF	TGTGCCAGCAGCTCCCCGGAGGGAGGGCAAGAGACCCAGTACTTC
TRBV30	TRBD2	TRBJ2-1	CAWTWSSGDNEQFF	TGTGCCTGGACCTGGTCTAGCGGTGACAATGAGCAGTTCTTC
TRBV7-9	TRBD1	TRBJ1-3	CASSLGQGREYF	TGTGCCAGCAGCTTAGGACAGGGGCGGGAATATTTT
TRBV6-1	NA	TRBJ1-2	CASGDLSVYGYTF	TGTGCCAGCGGAGACCTCTCCGTCTATGGCTACACCTTC
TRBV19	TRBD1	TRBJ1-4	CASSRGQTATNEKLFF	TGTGCCAGTAGTAGGGGACAGACCGCAACTAATGAAAAACTGTTTTTT
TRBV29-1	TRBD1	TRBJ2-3	CSVETGGISTDTQYF	TGCAGCGTGGAAACAGGGGGCATTAGCACAGATACGCAGTATTTT
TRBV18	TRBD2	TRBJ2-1	CASSPGGGGDNEQFF	TGTGCCAGCTCACCAGGCGGGGGGGGTGACAATGAGCAGTTCTTC
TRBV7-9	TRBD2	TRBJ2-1	CASSLKGTSGLEQFF	TGTGCCAGCAGCTTAAAAGGGACTAGCGGGTTAGAGCAGTTCTTC
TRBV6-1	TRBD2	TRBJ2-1	CASSERGREGYEQFF	TGTGCCAGCAGTGAACGAGGGCGGGAGGGATACGAGCAGTTCTTC
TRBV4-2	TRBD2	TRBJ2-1	CASSQDGLAGVNEQFF	TGTGCCAGCAGCCAAGACGGGCTAGCGGGAGTGAATGAGCAGTTCTTC
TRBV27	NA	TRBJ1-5	CASSLTGRGNQPQHF	TGTGCCAGCAGTTTAACGGGAAGGGGCAATCAGCCCCAGCATTTT
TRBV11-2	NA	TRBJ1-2	CARSLSDGYTF	TGTGCCAGAAGCTTATCGGATGGCTACACCTTC
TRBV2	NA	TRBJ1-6	CASSLDSPSPLHF	TGTGCCAGCAGTCTAGACAGTCCTTCACCCCTCCACTTT
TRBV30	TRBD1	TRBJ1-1	CAWTGQGFTEAFF	TGTGCCTGGACTGGACAGGGATTTACTGAAGCTTTCTTT
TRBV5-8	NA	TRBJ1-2	CASSLRTNYGYTF	TGTGCCAGCAGCCTACGAACTAACTATGGCTACACCTTC
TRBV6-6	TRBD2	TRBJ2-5	CASRTGRGGRETQYF	TGTGCCAGCAGAACGGGGCGGGGGGGCCGAGAGACCCAGTACTTC